This TCR beta chain came from a study of T cells in Graves' hyperthyroidism and ophthalmopathy. This CDR3 region has 14 residues. V was pared by 4 bases and J by 2 bases, with 2 bases of the junction left unmatched. Researchers took RNA transcripts and amplified the TCR beta CDR3 regions from them. The HTBI set primed first-round TCR CDR3 RT-PCR. TCRdb itself ran the multiplex PCR reads through MiXCR, one entry per CDR3 protein. This sample has 300,000 to 450,000 distinct CDR3 sequences; roughly 18% occur once, and the top ten carry 15% to 17%. This clonotype came up many times. The sequence was obtained from a woman in her thirties or forties with Graves' ophthalmopathy. The rearrangement links TRBV12-3 or TRBV12-4 to TRBJ2-5, with 9 nucleotides matching TRBD2. Sequencing input: blood. The CDR3 bases are TGTGCCAGCAGTTCCCTAGCGGGACAAGAGACCCAGTACTTC. This translates into CASSSLAGQETQYF.